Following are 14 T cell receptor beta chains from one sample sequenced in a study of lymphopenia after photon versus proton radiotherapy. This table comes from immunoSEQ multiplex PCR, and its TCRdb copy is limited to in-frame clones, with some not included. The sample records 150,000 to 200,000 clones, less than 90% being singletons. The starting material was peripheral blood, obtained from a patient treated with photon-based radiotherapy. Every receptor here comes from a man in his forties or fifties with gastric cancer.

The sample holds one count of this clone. Written as DNA, the CDR3 is TGTGCCAGCAGTACAACTGGACAGGGTAGGACTGGAAACACCATATATTTT. It encodes CASSTTGQGRTGNTIYF. This chain joins TRBV28 and TRBJ1-3, with TRBD1 identical over 8 bases. Looked up from germline, CDR1 is MDHEN and CDR2 is SYDVKM. Trimming took 5 bases from V and 2 from J; bases not matched to a gene: 11. The CDR3 runs to 17 residues.

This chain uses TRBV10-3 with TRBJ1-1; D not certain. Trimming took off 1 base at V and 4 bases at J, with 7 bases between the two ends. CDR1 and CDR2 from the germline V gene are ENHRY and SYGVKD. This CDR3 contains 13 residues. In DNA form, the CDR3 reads TGTGCCATCAGTGAGTTCGGGAGCACTGAAGCTTTCTTT. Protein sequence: CAISEFGSTEAFF.

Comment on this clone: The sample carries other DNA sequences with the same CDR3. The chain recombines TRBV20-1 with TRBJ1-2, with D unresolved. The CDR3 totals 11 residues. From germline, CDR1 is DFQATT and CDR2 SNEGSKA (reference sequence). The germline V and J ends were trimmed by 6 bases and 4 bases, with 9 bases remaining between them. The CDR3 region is CSARHSYGYTF. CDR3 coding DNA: TGCAGTGCGAGGCACAGCTATGGCTACACCTTC.

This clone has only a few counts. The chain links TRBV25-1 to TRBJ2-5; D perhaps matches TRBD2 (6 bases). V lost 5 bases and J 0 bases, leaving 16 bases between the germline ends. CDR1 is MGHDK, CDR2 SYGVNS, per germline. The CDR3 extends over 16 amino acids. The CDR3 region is CASSTDLGGNQETQYF. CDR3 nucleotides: TGTGCCAGCAGTACCGACCTGGGGGGAAACCAAGAGACCCAGTACTTC.

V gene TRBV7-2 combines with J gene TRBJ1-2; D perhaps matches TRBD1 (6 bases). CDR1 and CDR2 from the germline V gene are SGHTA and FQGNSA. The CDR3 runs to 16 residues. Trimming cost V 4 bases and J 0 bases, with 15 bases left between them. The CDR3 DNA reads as TGTGCCAGCAGCTACACAACAGGGTTGTCTAACTATGGCTACACCTTC. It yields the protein CASSYTTGLSNYGYTF.

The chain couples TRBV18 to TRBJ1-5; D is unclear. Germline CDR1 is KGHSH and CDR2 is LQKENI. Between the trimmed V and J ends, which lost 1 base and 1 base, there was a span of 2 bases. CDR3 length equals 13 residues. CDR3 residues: CASSPRSNQPQHF. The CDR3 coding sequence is TGTGCCAGCTCACCACGAAGCAATCAGCCCCAGCATTTT.

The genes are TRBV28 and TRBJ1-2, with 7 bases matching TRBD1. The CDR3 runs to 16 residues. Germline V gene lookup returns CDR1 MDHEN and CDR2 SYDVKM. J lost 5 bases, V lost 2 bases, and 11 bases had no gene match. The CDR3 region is CASSLEMLRDRYGYTF. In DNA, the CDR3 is TGTGCCAGCAGTTTAGAGATGCTCCGGGACAGATATGGCTACACCTTC.

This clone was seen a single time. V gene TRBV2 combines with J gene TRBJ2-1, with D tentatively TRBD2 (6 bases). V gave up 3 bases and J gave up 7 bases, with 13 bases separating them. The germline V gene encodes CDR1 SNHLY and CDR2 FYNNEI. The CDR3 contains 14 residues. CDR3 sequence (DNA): TGTGCCAGCAGTGACACGGGAGTACTGAATGAGCAGTTCTTC. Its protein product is CASSDTGVLNEQFF. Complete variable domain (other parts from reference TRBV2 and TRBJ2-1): EPEVTQTPSHQVTQMGQEVILRCVPISNHLYFYWYRQILGQKVEFLVSFYNNEISEKSEIFDDQFSVERPDGSNFTLKIRSTKLEDSAMYFCASSDTGVLNEQFFGPGTRLTVL.

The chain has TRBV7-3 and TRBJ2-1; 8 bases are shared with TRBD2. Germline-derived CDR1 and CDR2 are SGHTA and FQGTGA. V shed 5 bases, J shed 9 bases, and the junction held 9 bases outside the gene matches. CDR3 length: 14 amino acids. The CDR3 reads CASSQGGTRPEQFF. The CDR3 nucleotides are TGTGCCAGCAGCCAAGGGGGGACTAGGCCTGAGCAGTTCTTC. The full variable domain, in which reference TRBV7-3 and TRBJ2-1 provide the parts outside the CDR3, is GAGVSQTPSNKVTEKGKYVELRCDPISGHTALYWYRQSLGQGPEFLIYFQGTGAADDSGLPNDRFFAVRPEGSVSTLKIQRTERGDSAVYLCASSQGGTRPEQFFGPGTRLTVL.

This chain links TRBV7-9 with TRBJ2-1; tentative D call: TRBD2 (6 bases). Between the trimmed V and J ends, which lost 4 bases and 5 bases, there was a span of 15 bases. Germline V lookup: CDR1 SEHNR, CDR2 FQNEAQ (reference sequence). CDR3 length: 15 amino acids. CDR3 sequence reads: CASSYGSNLDNEQFF. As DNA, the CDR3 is TGTGCCAGCAGCTACGGGAGTAATTTGGACAATGAGCAGTTCTTC.

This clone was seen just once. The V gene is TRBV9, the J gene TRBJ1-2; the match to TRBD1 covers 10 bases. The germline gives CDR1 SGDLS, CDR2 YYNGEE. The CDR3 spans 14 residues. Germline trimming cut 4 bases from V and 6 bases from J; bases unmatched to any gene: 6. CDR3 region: CASSPRQGADGYTF. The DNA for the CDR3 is TGTGCCAGCAGCCCTAGACAGGGGGCCGATGGCTACACCTTC.

The CDR3 region has the DNA TGCAGCGTTTTTCTACAGGGGGTGACGATGTATGGCTACACCTTC. Protein: CSVFLQGVTMYGYTF. V usage is TRBV29-1 and J usage is TRBJ1-2; TRBD1 matches 8 bases. CDR1 is SQVTM and CDR2 is ANQGSEA in the germline V gene. The CDR3 runs to 15 residues. The junction had 13 bases not matched to a gene; V was cut back by 5 bases and J by 5 bases.

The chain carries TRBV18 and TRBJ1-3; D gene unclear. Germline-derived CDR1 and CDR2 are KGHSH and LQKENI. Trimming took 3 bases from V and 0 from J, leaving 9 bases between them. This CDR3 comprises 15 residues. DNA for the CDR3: TGTGCCAGCTCACCGAGGGAGAGCTCTGGAAACACCATATATTTT. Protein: CASSPRESSGNTIYF.

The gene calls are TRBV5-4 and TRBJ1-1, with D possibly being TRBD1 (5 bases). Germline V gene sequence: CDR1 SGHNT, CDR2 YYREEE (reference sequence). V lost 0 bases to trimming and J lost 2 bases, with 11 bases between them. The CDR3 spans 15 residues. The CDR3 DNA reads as TGTGCCAGCAGCTTGGCCCAGGGTCAAAACACTGAAGCTTTCTTT. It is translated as CASSLAQGQNTEAFF.